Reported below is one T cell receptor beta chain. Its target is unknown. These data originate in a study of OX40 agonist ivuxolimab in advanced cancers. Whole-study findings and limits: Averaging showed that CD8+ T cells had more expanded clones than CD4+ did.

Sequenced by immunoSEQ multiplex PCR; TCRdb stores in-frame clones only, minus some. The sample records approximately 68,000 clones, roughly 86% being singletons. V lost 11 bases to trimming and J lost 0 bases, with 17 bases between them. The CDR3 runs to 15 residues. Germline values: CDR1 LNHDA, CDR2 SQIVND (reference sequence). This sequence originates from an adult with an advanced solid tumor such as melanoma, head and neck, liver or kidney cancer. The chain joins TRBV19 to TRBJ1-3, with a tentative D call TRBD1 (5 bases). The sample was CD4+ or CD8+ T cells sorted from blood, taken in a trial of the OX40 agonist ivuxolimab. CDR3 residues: CAGRDSSLSGNTIYF. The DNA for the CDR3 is TGTGCCGGAAGAGACAGCTCCCTCTCTGGAAACACCATATATTTT.